Each of the 15 T cell receptor beta chains below was sequenced from the same sample in a study of identical twins. Via MiXCR, TCRdb re-called the 5' RACE reads, giving one row per CDR3 protein. The table lists 450,000 or so distinct CDR3 sequences, more than 13% of them singletons, with about 0.54% in the top ten. These same data were also listed under a study on yellow fever vaccine responses in identical twins.

The source material was CD4+ T cells sorted from blood. These receptors came from a woman between 18 and 29 years old in good health.

The chain has TRBV3-1 and TRBJ2-7; 9 bases align to TRBD2. Germline assignment: CDR1 LGHDT and CDR2 YNNKEL (reference sequence). This CDR3 is built from 17 residues. V dropped 1 base and J dropped 2; count of bases not matched to a gene: 9. The CDR3 nucleotides read TGTGCCAGCAGCCAAGGCGTACTAGCGGGTGCGGCCTACGAGCAGTACTTC. Protein product: CASSQGVLAGAAYEQYF.

This chain connects TRBV4-1 to TRBJ1-2; D unclear. The CDR3 contains 14 residues. The germline CDR1 and CDR2 sequences are MGHRA and YSYEKL. The V end was cut by 1 base, the J end by 4 bases, with 10 bases between. The CDR3 sequence: CASSQGSGTYGYTF. DNA of the CDR3: TGCGCCAGCAGCCAAGGATCGGGAACCTATGGCTACACCTTC.

This clonotype occurred a few times. The rearrangement joins TRBV11-2 to TRBJ2-5; D call uncertain. The CDR3 contains 14 residues. CDR1 and CDR2 from the germline V gene are SGHAT and FQNNGV. Trimming took 1 base from V and 5 from J, leaving 11 bases between them. CDR3: CASSLAISRETQYF. CDR3 bases: TGTGCCAGCAGCTTAGCCATTAGCAGGGAGACCCAGTACTTC.

In this sample, this clonotype turned up a few times. The chain links TRBV12-3 or TRBV12-4 to TRBJ2-7; tentative D call: TRBD1 (5 bases). The CDR3 is 15 amino acids. V lost 5 bases to trimming and J lost 5 bases, with 19 bases between them. CDR3 nucleotide sequence: TGTGCCAGCAGTCCCAGGGTGGGGCAGAAGAACGAGCAGTACTTC. This codes for CASSPRVGQKNEQYF.

The genes are TRBV5-4 and TRBJ2-4; D remains ambiguous. The CDR3 has 13 amino acids. The germline V gene has CDR1 SGHNT and CDR2 YYREEE (reference sequence). Trimming stripped 0 bases from V and 2 bases from J, with 3 bases between. The CDR3 DNA reads as TGTGCCAGCAGCTTGGAGTCCAAAAACATTCAGTACTTC. The encoded protein is CASSLESKNIQYF.

In this sample, this clonotype turned up many times. The chain has TRBV24-1 and TRBJ2-1; D is perhaps TRBD1 (6 bases). Germline V gives CDR1 KGHDR, CDR2 SFDVKD. V dropped 5 bases and J dropped 9 bases, with 19 bases sitting between them. This CDR3 region has 15 residues. The CDR3 DNA sequence: TGTGCCACCAGTGGCCCGCGGCAGGGGAAAGTTGAGCAGTTCTTC. Its protein is CATSGPRQGKVEQFF.

The CDR3 loop is CASSLVETGELFF. DNA of the CDR3: TGTGCCAGCAGCTTAGTGGAGACCGGGGAGCTGTTTTTT. The V gene is TRBV7-9, the J gene TRBJ2-2, with D unclear. There are 13 residues in the CDR3. Germline lookup yields CDR1 SEHNR and CDR2 FQNEAQ (reference sequence). Trimming stripped 1 base from V and 5 bases from J, with 5 bases between.

The rearrangement uses TRBV5-6 and TRBJ2-1; 10 bases are a match to TRBD2. The germline CDR1 and CDR2 sequences are SGHDT and YYEEEE. J gave up 3 bases and V 4 bases, and 7 bases lay outside the gene matches. This CDR3 contains 16 residues. In nucleotides, the CDR3 is TGTGCCAGCAGCCCTCTCCTAGCGGGAGTCTACAATGAGCAGTTCTTC. It codes for CASSPLLAGVYNEQFF.

This clonotype was seen only a few times. The rearrangement uses TRBV12-3 or TRBV12-4 and TRBJ1-1, with 12 bases that match TRBD1. Germline trimming cut 4 bases from V and 4 bases from J; bases unmatched to any gene: 4. CDR3 length: 15 amino acids. CDR3 sequence reads: CASSSRDRGPTEAFF. The CDR3 DNA follows: TGTGCCAGCAGTTCCCGGGACAGGGGGCCCACTGAAGCTTTCTTT.

This clonotype was recorded at least ten times. The chain uses TRBV29-1 and TRBJ2-2; no reliable D call. Germline V gene data show CDR1 as SQVTM and CDR2 as ANQGSEA. The CDR3 length is 10 residues. V was clipped by 6 bases and J by 5 bases, with 4 bases between them. For the CDR3, the DNA is TGCAGCGTCGAGACCGGGGAGCTGTTTTTT. It codes for CSVETGELFF.

In regard to this clonotype: A read error may produce the germline difference seen at one junction end. The chain uses TRBV12-3 or TRBV12-4 and TRBJ2-3, with D possibly being TRBD1 (5 bases). The CDR3 contains 11 residues. CDR3 sequence: CASSFGHGRSF. DNA of the CDR3: TGTGCCAGCAGTTTTGGACACGGTCGGAGTTTT.

Many counts were recorded for this clonotype. The chain uses TRBV6-1 and TRBJ1-4; D is unresolved. CDR1 and CDR2 (germline): MNHNS, SASEGT. The CDR3 is 15 residues long. The V end lost 6 bases, the J end lost 0 bases, and 11 bases lay between the germline ends. CDR3 nucleotides: TGTGCCAGCAGAGTAGATAAAGCAACTAATGAAAAACTGTTTTTT. It codes for CASRVDKATNEKLFF.

The rearrangement uses TRBV2 and TRBJ2-5; 12 bases match TRBD2. Germline V CDR1 and CDR2: SNHLY, FYNNEI. V lost 6 bases and J lost 7; bases outside the gene matches: 9. The CDR3 loop spans 15 amino acids. The CDR3 coding sequence is TGTGCCAGCAGCCTAGCGGGGGGGATAGGTGCGACCCAGTACTTC. Encoded protein: CASSLAGGIGATQYF.

The chain links TRBV18 to TRBJ2-3, with TRBD2 matching 11 bases. The CDR3 length is 17 residues. CDR1 is KGHSH and CDR2 is LQKENI in the germline V gene. Trimming removed 3 bases from V and 7 bases from J; junction bases left unmatched: 12. Here the CDR3 DNA reads TGTGCCAGCTCACCCCTCAAACTAGCGGGGGTATTATATACGCAGTATTTT. The encoded protein is CASSPLKLAGVLYTQYF. Complete variable domain (other parts from reference TRBV18 and TRBJ2-3): NAGVMQNPRHLVRRRGQEARLRCSPMKGHSHVYWYRQLPEEGLKFMVYLQKENIIDESGMPKERFSAEFPKEGPSILRIQQVVRGDSAAYFCASSPLKLAGVLYTQYFGPGTRLTVL.

The chain joins TRBV7-3 to TRBJ2-5, with 8 positions matching TRBD2. The CDR3 consists of 15 residues. Looked up from germline, CDR1 is SGHTA and CDR2 is FQGTGA. The J segment lost 7 bases and the V segment lost 6 bases, leaving 13 bases of the junction unmatched. The CDR3 DNA reads as TGTGCCAGCAGTGAAGGCGGCGGGGGGCCGGGGACCCAGTACTTC. As protein: CASSEGGGGPGTQYF.